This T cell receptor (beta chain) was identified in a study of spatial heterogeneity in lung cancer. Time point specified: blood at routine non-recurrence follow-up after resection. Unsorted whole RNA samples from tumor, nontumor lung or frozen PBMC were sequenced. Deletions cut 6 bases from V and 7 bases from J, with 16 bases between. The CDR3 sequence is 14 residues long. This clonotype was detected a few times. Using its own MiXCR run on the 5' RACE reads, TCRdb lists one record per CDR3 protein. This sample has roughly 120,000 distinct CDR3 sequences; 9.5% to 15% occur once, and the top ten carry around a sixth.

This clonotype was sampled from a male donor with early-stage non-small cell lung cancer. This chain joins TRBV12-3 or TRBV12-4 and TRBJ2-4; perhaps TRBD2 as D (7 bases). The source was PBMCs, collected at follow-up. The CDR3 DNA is TGTGCCAGCAGCTCCTGGGGGGGGGCCAACATTCAGTACTTC. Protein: CASSSWGGANIQYF.